This T cell receptor beta chain is from a study of CD8+ T cells in alopecia areata (dated by TCRdb to the late 2010s). Regarding the study in general: Treated patients were enrolled in an open-label pilot trial of oral tofacitinib at 5 to 10 mg twice daily for moderate-to-severe alopecia areata. Biopsies were taken from tofacitinib-treated patients at baseline and at 4 and 24 weeks of treatment, and a later scalp biopsy was taken in several of the tofacitinib-treated patients. The SALT score, which quantifies the percentage of affected scalp surface area, was used to measure disease severity in treated patients. Patients stayed on tofacitinib for 6 to 18 months and then had 6 months of follow-up off drug so that delayed response and recurrence could be assessed. Scalp clonality was compared across normal scalp (n=4), patchy alopecia areata scalp (n=8), and alopecia totalis/universalis scalp (n=8). On the human side, TCRbeta sequencing was run on scalp tissue and on sorted CD4+ and CD8+ peripheral blood T cells from healthy controls and from alopecia areata patients with either patchy or totalis/universalis disease. TCRbeta CDR3 regions were amplified by immunoSEQ multiplex PCR using 35 Vbeta forward and 13 Jbeta reverse primers. In both human patients and the C3H/HeJ mouse model, the study applied high-throughput TCRbeta sequencing to look at T cell clonal expansion in alopecia areata. RNA was extracted with the PAXgene miRNA kit for fixed scalp, the miRNeasy kit for PBMCs, and the RNeasy kit for mouse skin. Findings and caveats that apply to the study as a whole: The treated cohort was small, with a single nonresponder, so links between baseline CD8+ expansion and response need larger studies. Shared TCR sequences between patients were less evident than in mice, which may be partly attributable to HLA diversity in the patient population. Scalp clonality and the number of expanded CD8+ clones among the top 100 scalp clones were significantly decreased by tofacitinib. Scalp TCR repertoire analysis is complicated because resident alphabeta T cells in normal human skin are also sequenced, whereas mouse skin is dominated by gammadelta T cells. Many expanded lesional clones persisted in scalp and blood during tofacitinib treatment, which may partly explain relapse after stopping treatment. Lesional scalp, especially in alopecia totalis/universalis, showed higher clonality and more expanded CD8+ clones than normal scalp, suggesting antigenic drive.

Receptors were amplified or captured by the immunoSEQ multiplex PCR assay. To provide template for TCR sequencing, every sample had RNA extracted and reverse transcribed into cDNA. SuperScript III was used to make first-strand cDNA, primed with a 2:1 mix of oligo-dT and random hexamers. A synthetic immune receptor repertoire was used to assess amplification bias, and residual bias was removed computationally. In the authors' own workflow: After raw reads were preprocessed to remove errors, the CDR3 was defined following IMGT conventions as running from the conserved cysteine to phenylalanine. Clonality was computed by normalizing Shannon entropy by log2 of the number of productive unique TCRs and subtracting the result from 1. CD4 or CD8 identity of scalp clones was inferred by cross-referencing scalp TCRbeta sequences with sorted blood CD4 and CD8 repertoires. TCRdb obtained this table from immuneACCESS and retained in-frame rearrangements with V and J assigned. These tables miss some clones; where compared with another copy, unresolved V genes account for less than half of the shortfall, and the remainder is unexplained. V and J calls and clone size are as listed in that table; D and trimming were resolved from the DNA. The sample has 150,000 to 200,000 clones on record, roughly three fifths of them singletons. The ten top clones hold about 1.3% of the sample.

This clone was counted only a few times. It has no known antigen specificity. No quality values exist for individual bases; no much larger clone is one base distant. Inclusive of the bounding cysteine and phenylalanine, the CDR3 is 15 residues long. Kept here is only the CDR3 DNA, which spans 45 bases and is read in frame from base 1. CDR1 and CDR2 were assigned from the germline V gene (reference sequence) as SEHNR and FQNEAQ. V is clipped by 4 bases and J by 7 bases, and the sequence between their germline boundaries is 16 bases long. Sample treatment or condition, as interpreted from the label and publication: oral pan-JAK inhibitor, 5-10 mg twice daily. From alopecia areata patients, peripheral blood was collected along with lesional scalp punch biopsies. After PBMCs were isolated by density centrifugation and stained for CD3, CD4 and CD8, a FACSAria was used to sort CD4+ and CD8+ T cells.

The sequence was collected from a human donor with alopecia areata. Sequencing used CD4+ T cells sorted from blood, obtained at week 49, from a patient treated with tofacitinib. The V gene is TRBV7-9 and the J gene is TRBJ1-4; possibly the D gene is TRBD1, per 5 matching bases. The CDR3: CASSSGQGLGEKLFF. At the DNA level, the sequence is TGTGCCAGCAGCTCCGGTCAGGGACTGGGTGAAAAACTGTTTTTT.